Listed here are 23 T cell receptor beta chains from one sample, sequenced in a study of T cell responses to AZD1222 COVID-19 vaccine (dated by TCRdb to about 2021). The library was prepared using the immunoSEQ multiplex PCR assay. TCRdb's version of the immuneACCESS table is confined to in-frame rearrangements and falls short of the full clone set. An unresolved V gene accounts for under half of the shortfall where checked; the remainder is of unknown origin. The sample contains about 92,000 clones, 85% to 90% of them found a single time. Jointly, the top ten make up 10% of the sample. The time point label, as the study defines it: baseline before first vaccination. The sample here was peripheral blood, taken on day 0 of AZD1222 vaccination. The receptors were sampled from an adult in good health.

The gene calls are TRBV7-2 and TRBJ1-5; possible D gene TRBD1, 5 bases. The CDR3 has 15 residues. CDR1 is SGHTA and CDR2 is FQGNSA in the germline V gene. The germline V and J ends were trimmed by 2 bases and 5 bases, with 13 bases remaining between them. The CDR3 nucleotides are TGTGCCAGCAGCTTACTTGCCGGGACCCATCAGCCCCAGCATTTT. Translation gives CASSLLAGTHQPQHF.

In its sample, this clone ranks as hyperexpanded. J is TRBJ2-7 and V is TRBV6-5; TRBD1 matches 7 bases. J lost 6 bases, V lost 7 bases, and 9 bases had no gene match. CDR1 MNHEY and CDR2 SVGAGI come from the germline V gene. The CDR3 is made up of 13 amino acids. In DNA form, the CDR3 reads TGTGCCAGCACCGGGACAGCCCTATCCGAGCAGTACTTC. Translating gives CASTGTALSEQYF.

The rearrangement links TRBV19 to TRBJ2-7; no clear D. The CDR3 has 14 residues. Trimming took 1 base from V and 0 from J, leaving 7 bases between them. The germline V gene has CDR1 LNHDA and CDR2 SQIVND (reference sequence). The CDR3 sequence: CASSIGSLSYEQYF. The CDR3 coding sequence is TGTGCCAGTAGTATAGGCAGTCTCTCCTACGAGCAGTACTTC.

The CDR3, as DNA: TGTGCCAGTGGCAATACCTACGAGCAGTACTTC. Protein: CASGNTYEQYF. V usage is TRBV3-1 (or the pseudogene TRBV3-2) and J usage is TRBJ2-7; D gene uncertain. CDR1 and CDR2 (germline): LGHDT, YNNKEL (reference sequence). Deletions cut 9 bases from V and 2 bases from J, with 8 bases between. CDR3 length equals 11 residues.

J is TRBJ2-2 and V is TRBV12-2. TRBV12-2 is classified as a pseudogene. The CDR3 length is 17 residues. CDR3 nucleotides: TGTGCAAGTCGCTCAAGGGGGGACCCCGGATTGACCGGGGAGCTGTTTTTT. Its translation: CASRSRGDPGLTGELFF.

This chain joins TRBV21-1 and TRBJ2-1; no check of the table's D call, TRBD2, against the DNA was made. TRBV21-1 is noted as a pseudogene. This CDR3 region has 14 residues. The CDR3 sequence: CAMSSGRTYNEQFF. CDR3 DNA: TGTGCCATGTCTAGCGGGAGGACCTACAATGAGCAGTTCTTC.

The V gene is TRBV5-5, the J gene TRBJ1-4; D unresolved. Germline CDR1 and CDR2: SGHKS and YYEKEE (reference sequence). CDR3 length equals 15 residues. Trimming took off 4 bases at V and 4 bases at J, with 14 bases between the two ends. CDR3: CASSPRTGVNEKLFF. The CDR3 nucleotides read TGTGCCAGCAGCCCCCGGACTGGAGTTAATGAAAAACTGTTTTTT.

This clone was picked up a small number of times. CDR3 region: CASSPTGGSSGNTIYF. Here the CDR3 DNA reads TGTGCCAGCAGCCCCACAGGGGGCAGCTCTGGAAACACCATATATTTT. V and J are TRBV11-2 and TRBJ1-3; 9 bases are shared with TRBD1. CDR3 length: 16 residues. Germline V gives CDR1 SGHAT, CDR2 FQNNGV. After removal of 5 bases from V and 0 bases from J, the junction contained 5 bases not matched to a gene.

V usage is TRBV12-3 or TRBV12-4 and J usage is TRBJ1-2, with TRBD1 as a possible D gene (6 bases). The CDR3 totals 12 residues. Trimming removed 6 bases from V and 14 bases from J, with 19 bases in between. The CDR3 loop reads CASRPGGGGKTF. The CDR3 DNA reads as TGTGCCAGCAGGCCCGGGGGGGGCGGAAAGACCTTC.

This clone appeared a single time. The chain employs TRBV3-1 (or the pseudogene TRBV3-2) and TRBJ1-3; 7 nucleotides align to TRBD1. The CDR3 covers 15 residues. V lost 6 bases and J lost 3; bases outside the gene matches: 8. In germline, CDR1 is LGHDT, CDR2 YNNKEL (reference sequence). CDR3 region: CASSRTGAGGNTIYF. CDR3 coding DNA: TGTGCCAGCAGTCGCACAGGGGCCGGTGGAAACACCATATATTTT.

The genes are TRBV19 and TRBJ1-3; D possibly corresponds to TRBD1 (5 bases). The CDR3 covers 13 residues. V lost 3 bases to trimming and J lost 8 bases, with 11 bases between them. Germline values: CDR1 LNHDA, CDR2 SQIVND (reference sequence). In nucleotides, the CDR3 is TGTGCCAGTAGTATCGGACACCGTTACACCATATATTTT. Translating gives CASSIGHRYTIYF.

The sample holds one count of this clone. This chain uses TRBV11-2 with TRBJ2-1, with TRBD2 matching over 12 bases. The CDR3 totals 15 residues. V dropped 4 bases and J dropped 10; count of bases not matched to a gene: 8. The germline gives CDR1 SGHAT, CDR2 FQNNGV. The CDR3 sequence: CASSSLAGGPGEQFF. In DNA form, the CDR3 reads TGTGCCAGCAGCTCTCTAGCGGGAGGGCCAGGGGAGCAGTTCTTC.

V and J are TRBV3-1 (or the pseudogene TRBV3-2) and TRBJ1-1, with TRBD1 matching 7 bases. The CDR3 runs 15 residues. With 4 bases clipped from V and 4 bases from J, the junction kept 9 bases outside the gene matches. The germline CDR1 and CDR2 sequences are LGHDT and YNNKEL (reference sequence). The DNA for the CDR3 is TGTGCCAGCAGCCCGACGAGGGGGCTTGGCACTGAAGCTTTCTTT. Amino acids: CASSPTRGLGTEAFF.

V gene TRBV7-2 combines with J gene TRBJ2-7; D not resolved. The germline V gene has CDR1 SGHTA and CDR2 FQGNSA. V lost 2 bases and J 4 bases, leaving 6 bases between the germline ends. This CDR3 spans 12 amino acids. In DNA, the CDR3 is TGTGCCAGCAGCTTACTGGGTTACGAGCAGTACTTC. It specifies CASSLLGYEQYF.

The V and J genes are TRBV27 and TRBJ1-6; 9 nucleotides line up with TRBD1. This CDR3 is 18 amino acids long. Germline V gene data show CDR1 as MNHEY and CDR2 as SMNVEV (reference sequence). Unmatched junction bases numbered 10, after V lost 7 bases and J lost 0 bases. As DNA, the CDR3 is TGTGCCAGCAAGTTTGAGGACAGGGGTGGCTCCTATAATTCACCCCTCCACTTT. Residues: CASKFEDRGGSYNSPLHF.

The chain recombines TRBV6-6 with TRBJ2-2; TRBD1 agrees at 7 bases. Germline V gene data show CDR1 as MNHNY and CDR2 as SVGAGI (reference sequence). Trimming at V came to 2 bases and at J to 1 base, leaving 1 base not matched to a gene. CDR3 size: 15 residues. CDR3 amino acids: CASSYGTVNTGELFF. CDR3 nucleotide sequence: TGTGCCAGCAGTTACGGGACAGTGAACACCGGGGAGCTGTTTTTT.

The J gene is TRBJ2-7, the V gene TRBV3-1 (or the pseudogene TRBV3-2); D tentatively fits TRBD1 or TRBD2 (5 bases each). Trimming took off 0 bases at V and 3 bases at J, with 9 bases between the two ends. The CDR3 has 14 residues. The germline V gene has CDR1 LGHDT and CDR2 YNNKEL (reference sequence). The CDR3 region is CASSQDTGLYEQYF. The CDR3 DNA reads TGTGCCAGCAGCCAAGATACAGGACTCTACGAGCAGTACTTC.

The chain carries TRBV7-2 and TRBJ1-5; no firm D call. The CDR3 length is 13 residues. Trimming removed 6 bases at V and 3 bases at J, with 9 bases between. CDR1 and CDR2 from the germline V gene are SGHTA and FQGNSA. The CDR3 region is CASRQDLNQPQHF. For the CDR3, the DNA is TGTGCCAGCAGGCAGGACCTCAATCAGCCCCAGCATTTT.

The rearrangement joins TRBV10-1 to TRBJ1-2; 7 positions agree with TRBD1. The CDR3 is 14 residues long. CDR1 is WNHNN, CDR2 SYGVQD, per germline (reference sequence). V shed 0 bases and J 6 bases; nucleotides not matched to a gene: 4. CDR3 DNA sequence: TGCGCCAGCAGTGAGTCGAGACAGGGTCATGGCTACACCTTC. Protein: CASSESRQGHGYTF.

This chain connects TRBV30 to TRBJ1-2, with 11 bases matching TRBD1. This CDR3 comprises 15 residues. The germline gives CDR1 GTSNPN, CDR2 SVGIG (reference sequence). Trimming cost V 5 bases and J 4 bases; bases outside gene matches: 9. The CDR3 sequence: CAWESGQGVGYGYTF. The CDR3, as DNA: TGTGCCTGGGAATCGGGACAGGGGGTTGGCTATGGCTACACCTTC.

This clone has only a few counts. V and J are TRBV2 and TRBJ2-3, with D perhaps matching TRBD2 (5 bases). The CDR3 spans 15 residues. Between the trimmed V and J ends, which lost 8 bases and 1 base, there was a span of 16 bases. Germline V lookup: CDR1 SNHLY, CDR2 FYNNEI. The CDR3 DNA follows: TGTGCCAGCGCTCCTCGGATGCGGGGCACAGATACGCAGTATTTT. This encodes CASAPRMRGTDTQYF.

The chain recombines TRBV23-1 with TRBJ2-7; 7 bases are a match to TRBD1. TRBV23-1 belongs to the ORF category, with a function that is uncertain. The ends lost 1 base at V and 3 bases at J; junction bases unmatched: 6. This CDR3 has 15 amino acids. The CDR3 DNA is TGCGCCAGCAGTCAATGCTGGACAGGTGACTACGAGCAGTACTTC. Amino acids: CASSQCWTGDYEQYF.

Written as DNA, the CDR3 is TGTGCCAGCAGCCAAGCTAGGGGACCCTATGGCTACACCTTC. Its translation: CASSQARGPYGYTF. V gene TRBV3-1 (or the pseudogene TRBV3-2) combines with J gene TRBJ1-2; D perhaps matches TRBD1 (5 bases). Germline V gives CDR1 LGHDT, CDR2 YNNKEL (reference sequence). This CDR3 comprises 14 residues. V lost 1 base and J 4 bases, leaving 10 bases between the germline ends.